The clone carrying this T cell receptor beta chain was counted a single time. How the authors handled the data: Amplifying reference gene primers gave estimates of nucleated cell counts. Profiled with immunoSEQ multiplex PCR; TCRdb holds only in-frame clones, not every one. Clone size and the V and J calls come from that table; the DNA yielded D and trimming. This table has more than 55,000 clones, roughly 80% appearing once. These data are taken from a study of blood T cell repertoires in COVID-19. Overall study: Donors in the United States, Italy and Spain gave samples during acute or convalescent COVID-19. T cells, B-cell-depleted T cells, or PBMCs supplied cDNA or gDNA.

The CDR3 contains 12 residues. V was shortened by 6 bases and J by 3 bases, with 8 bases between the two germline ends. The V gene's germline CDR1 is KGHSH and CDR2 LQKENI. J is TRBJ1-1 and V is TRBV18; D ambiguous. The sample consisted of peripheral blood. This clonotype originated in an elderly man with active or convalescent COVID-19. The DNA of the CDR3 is TGTGCCAGCTCCGGTGAGTACACTGAAGCTTTCTTT. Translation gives CASSGEYTEAFF.